These 24 T cell receptor beta chains came from one sample sequenced in a study of cytomegalovirus exposure and HLA in healthy donors. A multiplex PCR was run with 60 Vbeta primers and 13 Jbeta primers. Sequencing was performed with immunoSEQ multiplex PCR; in TCRdb, only in-frame clones are kept and a portion is missing. The repertoire has about 90,000 clones, roughly 84% of them found once; the top ten carry approximately 2.3%. The sequencing input was PBMCs. The receptor source for this set is a man aged 18 to 35 in good health and CMV-seronegative.

The CDR3 sequence: CASSPIPGTGGAGNQPQHF. CDR3 sequence (DNA): TGTGCCAGCAGTCCAATACCTGGGACAGGGGGCGCAGGCAATCAGCCCCAGCATTTT. The genes are TRBV2 and TRBJ1-5; 12 nucleotides agree with TRBD1. The CDR3 is 19 residues long. Per the germline V gene, CDR1 is SNHLY and CDR2 is FYNNEI. The V and J ends lost 5 bases and 2 bases, in that order; junction bases with no gene match: 13.

The V and J genes are TRBV19 and TRBJ2-7, with D uncertain. The V gene's germline CDR1 is LNHDA and CDR2 SQIVND (reference sequence). The CDR3 has 14 amino acids. Trimming cost V 0 bases and J 2 bases, with 8 bases left between them. In DNA, the CDR3 is TGTGCCAGTAGTATAGAGGCACCCGCCTACGAGCAGTACTTC. It yields the protein CASSIEAPAYEQYF.

The chain carries TRBV30 and TRBJ2-5, with TRBD2 identical over 14 bases. The germline gives CDR1 GTSNPN, CDR2 SVGIG (reference sequence). This CDR3 is 16 amino acids long. J lost 1 base, V lost 5 bases, and 6 bases had no gene match. In nucleotides, the CDR3 is TGTGCCTGGGAACTGACTAGCGGGAGGGGCCAAGAGACCCAGTACTTC. It translates to CAWELTSGRGQETQYF.

The V call is TRBV29-1, the J call TRBJ1-2; D ambiguous. The V and J ends lost 2 bases and 7 bases respectively, with 8 bases between them. Per the germline V gene, CDR1 is SQVTM and CDR2 is ANQGSEA. This CDR3 is 11 amino acids long. The CDR3 is CSVETVGGYTF. The CDR3 region has the DNA TGCAGCGTTGAAACAGTGGGTGGCTACACCTTC.

The genes are TRBV7-9 and TRBJ2-7, with D perhaps TRBD1 (5 bases). Germline V CDR1 and CDR2: SEHNR, FQNEAQ (reference sequence). V dropped 1 base and J dropped 4 bases, with 17 bases sitting between them. CDR3 length equals 16 residues. The DNA for the CDR3 is TGTGCCAGCAGCTTAGTTCCCCCAGGGCAAGTGTACGAGCAGTACTTC. Translated, it gives CASSLVPPGQVYEQYF.

CDR3 amino acids: CASSHRGLDEQYF. DNA for the CDR3: TGTGCCAGCAGCCACAGGGGGCTAGACGAGCAGTACTTC. The chain recombines TRBV5-6 with TRBJ2-7; the match to TRBD1 covers 9 bases. V was pared by 4 bases and J by 5 bases, with 4 bases of the junction left unmatched. Per the germline V gene, CDR1 is SGHDT and CDR2 is YYEEEE. The CDR3 extends over 13 amino acids. The full variable domain, completed using reference TRBV5-6 and TRBJ2-7, is DAGVTQSPTHLIKTRGQQVTLRCSPKSGHDTVSWYQQALGQGPQFIFQYYEEEERQRGNFPDRFSGHQFPNYSSELNVNALLLGDSALYLCASSHRGLDEQYFGPGTRLTVT.

The chain carries TRBV29-1 and TRBJ2-7, with 9 bases aligning to TRBD1. V lost 7 bases and J lost 5; bases outside the gene matches: 9. The CDR3 is made up of 13 amino acids. Germline assignment: CDR1 SQVTM and CDR2 ANQGSEA. CDR3 sequence (DNA): TGCAGCGGGGGGGGACAGGGTAACAACGAGCAGTACTTC. Translated: CSGGGQGNNEQYF.

The CDR3, as DNA: TGTGCCAGCAGCCGCCCAGGGGCGTCAAGCTCCTACGAGCAGTACTTC. Translating it yields CASSRPGASSSYEQYF. The rearrangement links TRBV7-6 to TRBJ2-7, with a tentative D call TRBD1 (6 bases). Germline values: CDR1 SGHVS, CDR2 FNYEAQ. Deletions cut 5 bases from V and 0 bases from J, with 17 bases between. The CDR3 consists of 16 residues.

In nucleotides, the CDR3 is TGTGCCAGCAGCTCACCGGGACACCCTTCCTACGAGCAGTACTTC. It is translated as CASSSPGHPSYEQYF. The chain has TRBV5-4 and TRBJ2-7; D is possibly TRBD1 (6 bases). This CDR3 has 15 amino acids. V gave up 3 bases and J gave up 1 base, with 14 bases separating them. The germline CDR1 and CDR2 sequences are SGHNT and YYREEE (reference sequence). The full variable domain, rest sourced from reference TRBV5-4 and TRBJ2-7, is ETGVTQSPTHLIKTRGQQVTLRCSSQSGHNTVSWYQQALGQGPQFIFQYYREEENGRGNFPPRFSGLQFPNYSSELNVNALELDDSALYLCASSSPGHPSYEQYFGPGTRLTVT.

The chain uses TRBV5-4 and TRBJ2-7, with D unresolved. CDR3 length: 15 amino acids. Germline CDR1 is SGHNT and CDR2 is YYREEE (reference sequence). The V and J ends lost 4 bases and 2 bases respectively, with 16 bases between them. CDR3 coding DNA: TGTGCCAGCAGCCTCGAACAGTCATCAACCTACGAGCAGTACTTC. Amino acid sequence: CASSLEQSSTYEQYF. Variable domain in full (rest from reference TRBV5-4 and TRBJ2-7): ETGVTQSPTHLIKTRGQQVTLRCSSQSGHNTVSWYQQALGQGPQFIFQYYREEENGRGNFPPRFSGLQFPNYSSELNVNALELDDSALYLCASSLEQSSTYEQYFGPGTRLTVT.

This clone was found once. The chain combines TRBV5-1 with TRBJ2-3; 16 bases map to TRBD2. Losses at the gene ends were 3 bases for V and 1 base for J; bases not matched to a gene: 11. The CDR3 runs 20 residues. The germline gives CDR1 SGHRS, CDR2 YFSETQ. CDR3: CASSSPGLAGGRWGTDTQYF. The DNA for the CDR3 is TGCGCCAGCAGCTCGCCGGGACTAGCGGGAGGGCGGTGGGGCACAGATACGCAGTATTTT.

This clone is a singleton in its sample. The rearrangement links TRBV2 to TRBJ2-4; 13 bases are shared with TRBD2. There are 21 residues in the CDR3. The J segment lost 3 bases and the V segment lost 4 bases, leaving 18 bases of the junction unmatched. Germline lookup yields CDR1 SNHLY and CDR2 FYNNEI. In DNA form, the CDR3 reads TGTGCCAGCAGTGTATGGAGATCACTAGCGGGAGGGTCTTTGGTCAAAAACATTCAGTACTTC. It specifies CASSVWRSLAGGSLVKNIQYF. Combining the CDR3 with reference TRBV2 and TRBJ2-4 gives the whole variable domain EPEVTQTPSHQVTQMGQEVILRCVPISNHLYFYWYRQILGQKVEFLVSFYNNEISEKSEIFDDQFSVERPDGSNFTLKIRSTKLEDSAMYFCASSVWRSLAGGSLVKNIQYFGAGTRLSVL.

V usage is TRBV19 and J usage is TRBJ1-2, with a tentative D call TRBD1 (5 bases). The CDR3 is 15 amino acids. V was shortened by 5 bases and J by 2 bases, with 15 bases between the two germline ends. Germline CDR1 LNHDA, CDR2 SQIVND (reference sequence). As DNA, the CDR3 is TGTGCCAGTAGTTGGCGGGACGGATCAAACTATGGCTACACCTTC. Amino acids: CASSWRDGSNYGYTF.

The chain uses TRBV29-1 and TRBJ2-5; 8 bases map to TRBD1. The assigned J gene may be wrong: the sequence end matches TRBJ2-7 better. The CDR3 has 13 amino acids. Germline V lookup: CDR1 SQVTM, CDR2 ANQGSEA. The CDR3 spells CSVADRATGEQYF. The CDR3 nucleotides read TGCAGCGTTGCGGACAGGGCCACGGGCGAGCAGTACTTC.

This clone came up a few times. The CDR3 end shows no conserved phenylalanine or tryptophan, and so a read error is likely. The V and J genes are TRBV10-1 and TRBJ2-3; D possibly corresponds to TRBD2 (6 bases). This CDR3 has 17 amino acids. Trimming took off 7 bases at V and 2 bases at J, with 22 bases between the two ends. The germline V gene encodes CDR1 WNHNN and CDR2 SYGVQD (reference sequence). DNA of the CDR3: TGCGCCAGCAACAACGTCCTAGTAGCGGAAAACACAGATACGCAGTATGTT. This encodes CASNNVLVAENTDTQYV.

The rearrangement links TRBV13 to TRBJ2-7, with D tentatively TRBD2 (5 bases). Germline values: CDR1 PRHDT, CDR2 FYEKMQ (reference sequence). This CDR3 is built from 14 residues. Deletions cut 5 bases from V and 2 bases from J, with 13 bases between. The chain's CDR3 is CASSHASGTYEQYF. In DNA, the CDR3 is TGTGCCAGCAGCCACGCCAGCGGTACCTACGAGCAGTACTTC.

The CDR3 DNA is TGTGCCAGCAGGCTGGGAGCGGGGAGTCGATCCGAGCAGTACTTC. Amino acid sequence: CASRLGAGSRSEQYF. The rearrangement joins TRBV6-5 to TRBJ2-7, with 7 positions matching TRBD2. The CDR3 runs to 15 residues. Germline V gene lookup returns CDR1 MNHEY and CDR2 SVGAGI. V lost 6 bases to trimming and J lost 6 bases; unmatched junction nucleotides: 14.

There are a few counts of this clone. The rearrangement uses TRBV10-2 and TRBJ2-1; D gene ambiguous. V lost 2 bases and J lost 7, with 6 bases in between. Germline V gene lookup returns CDR1 WSHSY and CDR2 SAAADI. The CDR3 covers 12 residues. The CDR3 is CASSEPRNEQFF. In DNA, the CDR3 is TGCGCCAGCAGTGAGCCCCGGAATGAGCAGTTCTTC.

V gene TRBV11-2 combines with J gene TRBJ1-2, with D unclear. This CDR3 region has 12 residues. Trimming removed 3 bases at V and 4 bases at J, with 6 bases between. The germline V gene has CDR1 SGHAT and CDR2 FQNNGV. The CDR3 sequence: CASSLHSYGYTF. CDR3 nucleotide sequence: TGTGCCAGCAGCTTGCACAGCTATGGCTACACCTTC.

The chain is built from TRBV28 and TRBJ2-5; the match to TRBD1 covers 7 bases. V shed 8 bases, J shed 3 bases, and the junction held 3 bases outside the gene matches. The germline V gene encodes CDR1 MDHEN and CDR2 SYDVKM. This CDR3 comprises 12 residues. The CDR3 DNA reads TGTGCCAGCGTCGGGACAGAAGAGACCCAGTACTTC. Its translation is CASVGTEETQYF.

This clone turned up a few times. This chain uses TRBV5-6 with TRBJ1-1, with no clear D. The CDR3 totals 12 residues. The V gene's germline CDR1 is SGHDT and CDR2 YYEEEE. Trimming removed 3 bases from V and 3 bases from J, with 6 bases in between. The CDR3 DNA sequence: TGTGCCAGCAGCTCCGGGGACACTGAAGCTTTCTTT. This translates into CASSSGDTEAFF.

This clone was found once. The chain combines TRBV29-1 with TRBJ1-1, with 9 bases that match TRBD1. V gave up 6 bases and J gave up 3 bases; unmatched junction bases: 11. CDR3 length equals 15 residues. CDR1 is SQVTM and CDR2 is ANQGSEA in the germline V gene. CDR3 sequence: CSVITTGTGYTEAFF. The CDR3 DNA reads TGCAGCGTAATAACTACCGGGACAGGGTACACTGAAGCTTTCTTT.

The rearrangement joins TRBV6-5 to TRBJ2-7, with a tentative D call TRBD2 (5 bases). Trimming took off 0 bases at V and 4 bases at J, with 16 bases between the two ends. The CDR3 is 16 amino acids. Germline V CDR1 and CDR2: MNHEY, SVGAGI. CDR3 nucleotide sequence: TGTGCCAGCAGTTACTCGATCCTTCGTCGGGATTACGAGCAGTACTTC. Amino acids: CASSYSILRRDYEQYF.

The J gene is TRBJ2-2, the V gene TRBV2; 7 bases align to TRBD1. J gave up 2 bases and V 1 base, and 7 bases lay outside the gene matches. The CDR3 has 17 amino acids. CDR1 and CDR2 from the germline V gene are SNHLY and FYNNEI. CDR3 amino acids: CASSEVTGNFNTGELFF. The CDR3, as DNA: TGTGCCAGCAGTGAAGTGACAGGGAATTTTAACACCGGGGAGCTGTTTTTT.